This T cell receptor (beta chain) came from a study of shared clonotypes between healthy human individuals. Background on the study: Researchers assigned three CD4 naive, three CD4 memory, two CD8 naive and one CD8 memory plate to each donor.

Profiling relied on immunoSEQ multiplex PCR, and the TCRdb table lists in-frame clones only, not all of them. Of about 2 million clones listed, approximately 94% are singletons. It was CD45RO-negative cells, positively selected for CCR7, that made up naive CD8 cells, with terminally differentiated effector memory CD45RA+ cells excluded. This CDR3 comprises 15 residues. Germline V gives CDR1 MNHEY, CDR2 SVGAGI. Between the trimmed V and J ends, which lost 6 bases and 5 bases, there was a span of 17 bases. V and J are TRBV6-5 and TRBJ1-5, with no clear D. The clonotype was recovered from a man younger than 35 in good health. Sequences were obtained from naive CD8+ T cells sorted from blood. The CDR3 here is CASRTRWGFDQPQHF. DNA for the CDR3: TGTGCCAGCAGGACCCGGTGGGGTTTTGATCAGCCCCAGCATTTT.